A single sample is the source of the 31 T cell receptor beta chains below, sequenced in a study of human T cells and chemical hapten exposure. Each CDR3 protein is one row after TCRdb ran MiXCR on the RACE reads. Among 180,000 or so distinct CDR3 sequences listed, approximately 20% were seen once. Time point reported: patch test 1, 2 weeks after DPC sensitization. Sample treatment: therapeutic diphenylcyclopropenone sensitization with weekly scalp DPC. The sequencing here drew on whole blood, taken in connection with sensitization to the hapten diphenylcyclopropenone (DPC). The receptors derive from a woman in her forties or fifties with alopecia areata. Some clones in this sample may be carry-over from other donors' samples.

The chain combines TRBV6-5 with TRBJ2-1, with D hard to call. The V end lost 6 bases, the J end lost 4 bases, and 28 bases lay between the germline ends. Germline V lookup: CDR1 MNHEY, CDR2 SVGAGI. The CDR3 is 19 residues long. CDR3: CASSPSGWTRIKFYNEQFF. The CDR3 DNA reads TGTGCCAGCAGCCCCTCAGGTTGGACGCGTATCAAATTTTACAATGAGCAGTTCTTC.

The chain employs TRBV5-1 and TRBJ1-4; tentatively, D is TRBD1 (6 bases). The CDR3 sequence is 14 residues long. Germline CDR1 is SGHRS and CDR2 is YFSETQ. The V end was cut by 0 bases, the J end by 7 bases, with 10 bases between. CDR3 amino acids: CASSLAGAGEKLFF. The CDR3 nucleotides read TGCGCCAGCAGCTTGGCGGGGGCGGGTGAAAAACTGTTTTTT.

This chain joins TRBV20-1 and TRBJ2-6; D unclear. Trimming cost V 2 bases and J 0 bases, with 11 bases left between them. There are 16 residues in the CDR3. Germline V gives CDR1 DFQATT, CDR2 SNEGSKA (reference sequence). The DNA of the CDR3 is TGCAGTGCTAGAAAGACGGAGAGCTCTGGGGCCAACGTCCTGACTTTC. Protein sequence: CSARKTESSGANVLTF.

This clonotype has just a few counts. The chain combines TRBV7-2 with TRBJ2-2, with D maybe TRBD1 (6 bases). Germline CDR1 reads SGHTA; CDR2 reads FQGNSA. Deletions cut 3 bases from V and 3 bases from J, with 11 bases between. This CDR3 spans 15 amino acids. DNA of the CDR3: TGTGCCAGCAGCTTTCACAGGGCGGACACCGGGGAGCTGTTTTTT. The encoded protein is CASSFHRADTGELFF.

The chain is built from TRBV2 and TRBJ2-1; a weak D match, TRBD2 (6 bases). CDR1 and CDR2 (germline): SNHLY, FYNNEI. Deletions cut 4 bases from V and 0 bases from J, with 13 bases between. The length of the CDR3 is 16 residues. The CDR3 spells CASSARAGSSYNEQFF. The CDR3 nucleotides read TGTGCCAGCAGTGCTCGAGCGGGTAGCTCCTACAATGAGCAGTTCTTC.

V gene TRBV19 combines with J gene TRBJ1-2; unclear D gene. The germline V and J ends were trimmed by 10 bases and 6 bases, with 18 bases remaining between them. The germline V gene has CDR1 LNHDA and CDR2 SQIVND (reference sequence). The CDR3 totals 13 residues. Here the CDR3 reads CATAEKEMNGYTF. In nucleotides, the CDR3 is TGTGCCACCGCAGAGAAAGAAATGAATGGCTACACCTTC.

This chain joins TRBV20-1 and TRBJ2-7; TRBD2 is a possible D gene (6 bases). The V gene lost 0 bases and the J gene lost 5 bases, with 20 bases spanning the gap. The CDR3 sequence is 16 residues long. Germline lookup yields CDR1 DFQATT and CDR2 SNEGSKA (reference sequence). The CDR3 bases are TGCAGTGCTAGAGATCAGCCCGGCCGGCCGGGGGACGAGCAGTACTTC. Amino acids: CSARDQPGRPGDEQYF.

V and J are TRBV5-1 and TRBJ1-1, with 7 bases aligning to TRBD1. J was trimmed by 4 bases and V by 3 bases; bases with no gene match: 6. CDR1 SGHRS and CDR2 YFSETQ come from the germline V gene. This CDR3 is 14 amino acids long. The CDR3 here is CASSSQTGPTEAFF. The CDR3 DNA follows: TGCGCCAGCAGCTCCCAGACAGGGCCCACTGAAGCTTTCTTT.

In its sample, this clonotype was seen a few times. The V call is TRBV29-1, the J call TRBJ2-1, with a weak D call TRBD2 (6 bases). The CDR3 runs to 12 residues. Trimming shortened V by 5 bases and J by 8 bases, and 13 bases separated the two germline ends. CDR1 and CDR2 (germline): SQVTM, ANQGSEA. In DNA, the CDR3 is TGCAGCGTTCTATGGGCGGGACATGAGCAGTTCTTC. Translating it yields CSVLWAGHEQFF.

Comments on this clonotype: The CDR3 carries no conserved terminal phenylalanine or tryptophan, so it likely arises from a read error. No DNA is shown, since the ends of the CDR3 on it are uncertain; the CDR3 is the one TCRdb lists. The CDR3 region is CSAREAGRFPFS. V is TRBV20-1 and J is TRBJ2-1; the table's TRBD2 call for D was not verified on the DNA. Germline V CDR1 and CDR2: DFQATT, SNEGSKA (reference sequence). The CDR3 is 12 residues long, ends included.

On this clonotype itself: At one end, the junction sequence differs from germline, possibly due to a read error. This sequence joins TRBV20-1 and TRBJ1-2, with D unclear. CDR3 length: 8 amino acids. Per germline, CDR1 DFQATT and CDR2 SNEGSKA (reference sequence). The CDR3 nucleotides read TGCAGTGCCGGGCCCCCAAAATTC. This codes for CSAGPPKF.

This clonotype was observed a handful of times. The CDR3 DNA reads as TGTGCCAGCAGCTTATTTCGGCTAGTGGAGACCCAGTACTTC. This translates into CASSLFRLVETQYF. J is TRBJ2-5 and V is TRBV7-2, with unresolved D. V lost 2 bases, J lost 5 bases, and 12 bases lay in between. The CDR3 is 14 residues long. Germline V gene lookup returns CDR1 SGHTA and CDR2 FQGNSA.

The rearrangement links TRBV10-1 to TRBJ2-1; D gene unclear. Trimming left V 3 bases short and J 7 bases short, with 22 bases between. CDR1 and CDR2 from the germline V gene are WNHNN and SYGVQD (reference sequence). The CDR3 has 17 residues. CDR3 in amino acids: CASSDSLGPHLLNEQFF. In nucleotides, the CDR3 is TGCGCCAGCAGTGATTCTCTTGGACCACACTTACTAAATGAGCAGTTCTTC.

This clonotype turned up a few times. The gene calls are TRBV7-9 and TRBJ2-1; 8 bases map to TRBD2. CDR1 and CDR2 from the germline V gene are SEHNR and FQNEAQ (reference sequence). V shed 2 bases and J 2 bases; nucleotides not matched to a gene: 5. The CDR3 extends over 16 amino acids. The CDR3 here is CASSLTGGRPYNEQFF. The CDR3 coding sequence is TGTGCCAGCAGCTTAACCGGCGGGAGGCCCTACAATGAGCAGTTCTTC. The full variable domain, completed using reference TRBV7-9 and TRBJ2-1, is DTGVSQNPRHKITKRGQNVTFRCDPISEHNRLYWYRQTLGQGPEFLTYFQNEAQLEKSRLLSDRFSAERPKGSFSTLEIQRTEQGDSAMYLCASSLTGGRPYNEQFFGPGTRLTVL.

This clonotype occurred a few times. The chain couples TRBV3-1 to TRBJ1-5, with D unresolved. The CDR3 extends over 14 amino acids. The V and J ends lost 3 bases and 0 bases respectively, with 6 bases between them. Germline CDR1 is LGHDT and CDR2 is YNNKEL (reference sequence). DNA for the CDR3: TGTGCCAGCAGCCAGCAATATAGCAATCAGCCCCAGCATTTT. Translated, it gives CASSQQYSNQPQHF.

In its sample, this clonotype was seen many times. The chain joins TRBV20-1 to TRBJ2-2; the D call may be TRBD1 or TRBD2 (5 bases each). The V gene lost 5 bases and the J gene lost 6 bases, with 19 bases spanning the gap. Germline-derived CDR1 and CDR2 are DFQATT and SNEGSKA (reference sequence). The CDR3 totals 15 residues. CDR3 in amino acids: CSASDSWGPPGELFF. CDR3 DNA sequence: TGCAGTGCTTCGGACTCCTGGGGACCTCCCGGGGAGCTGTTTTTT.

The chain combines TRBV10-2 with TRBJ2-5; possibly TRBD1 for D (5 bases). Germline CDR1 is WSHSY and CDR2 is SAAADI. The CDR3 covers 15 residues. V dropped 0 bases and J dropped 1 base, with 9 bases sitting between them. CDR3 nucleotide sequence: TGCGCCAGCAGTGAGTCGGCAGGGTTCCAAGAGACCCAGTACTTC. This sequence encodes CASSESAGFQETQYF.

This clonotype was seen only a few times. This sequence joins TRBV20-1 and TRBJ1-4; tentatively, D is TRBD1 (5 bases). CDR1 and CDR2 (germline): DFQATT, SNEGSKA (reference sequence). The V end lost 5 bases, the J end lost 4 bases, and 17 bases lay between the germline ends. The CDR3 consists of 15 residues. The CDR3 sequence: CSAPSRGTLNEKLFF. CDR3 nucleotide sequence: TGCAGTGCTCCTTCACGGGGGACCCTTAATGAAAAACTGTTTTTT.

About this clonotype: The junction shows a germline mismatch at one end, possibly a read error. This rearrangement joins TRBV7-9 to TRBJ2-7; 14 positions agree with TRBD2. The CDR3 has 15 amino acids. The germline V gene encodes CDR1 SEHNR and CDR2 FQNEAQ (reference sequence). The CDR3 sequence: CASSLGTSGRGEQYF. CDR3 nucleotides: TGTGCCAGCAGTTTAGGGACTAGCGGGAGAGGCGAGCAGTACTTC. The full variable domain, with the rest looked up from reference TRBV7-9 and TRBJ2-7, is DTGVSQNPRHKITKRGQNVTFRCDPISEHNRLYWYRQTLGQGPEFLTYFQNEAQLEKSRLLSDRFSAERPKGSFSTLEIQRTEQGDSAMYLCASSLGTSGRGEQYFGPGTRLTVT.

V usage is TRBV7-2 and J usage is TRBJ2-1; TRBD2 aligns across 9 bases. With V trimmed by 1 base and J by 8 bases, 6 bases remained unmatched. The V gene's germline CDR1 is SGHTA and CDR2 FQGNSA. CDR3 size: 15 residues. DNA of the CDR3: TGTGCCAGCAGCTTAGGGCTAGCGGGGTCTCATGAGCAGTTCTTC. Protein: CASSLGLAGSHEQFF. Filled out from reference TRBV7-2 and TRBJ2-1, the complete variable domain reads GAGVSQSPSNKVTEKGKDVELRCDPISGHTALYWYRQSLGQGLEFLIYFQGNSAPDKSGLPSDRFSAERTGGSVSTLTIQRTQQEDSAVYLCASSLGLAGSHEQFFGPGTRLTVL.

J is TRBJ1-5 and V is TRBV6-2 or TRBV6-3, with D hard to call. Trimming took 5 bases from V and 7 from J, leaving 12 bases between them. The CDR3 contains 13 residues. CDR1 and CDR2 (germline): MNHEY, SVGEGT. CDR3 in amino acids: CASSNWGIQPQHF. The CDR3 nucleotides are TGTGCCAGCAGTAACTGGGGTATACAGCCCCAGCATTTT.

The chain is built from TRBV7-2 and TRBJ1-4; no reliable D call. Germline CDR1 SGHTA, CDR2 FQGNSA. This CDR3 has 14 residues. The germline V and J ends were trimmed by 5 bases and 4 bases, with 11 bases remaining between them. The CDR3 DNA sequence: TGTGCCAGCAGCCGTCGGAGGGATAATGAAAAACTGTTTTTT. It encodes CASSRRRDNEKLFF.

This clonotype was observed a few times. The chain is built from TRBV5-4 and TRBJ1-5, with 9 bases fitting TRBD1. Germline V gene lookup returns CDR1 SGHNT and CDR2 YYREEE (reference sequence). The CDR3 sequence is 15 residues long. J was trimmed by 0 bases and V by 3 bases; bases with no gene match: 1. CDR3 residues: CASSSGQGSNQPQHF. The CDR3 coding sequence is TGTGCCAGCAGCTCGGGACAGGGTAGCAATCAGCCCCAGCATTTT.

The J gene is TRBJ1-6, the V gene TRBV30; D is perhaps TRBD1 (5 bases). Between the trimmed V and J ends, which lost 1 base and 7 bases, there was a span of 8 bases. Germline V gives CDR1 GTSNPN, CDR2 SVGIG (reference sequence). The CDR3 runs 13 residues. The CDR3 coding sequence is TGTGCCTGGAGTGGACAGCCGAATTCACCCCTCCACTTT. This gives the protein CAWSGQPNSPLHF.

This clonotype was seen at least ten times. CDR3 in DNA: TGTGCCAGCAGCCTTAACCGGGACAGGGGTAAAGAGCAGTTCTTC. Translation gives CASSLNRDRGKEQFF. J is TRBJ2-1 and V is TRBV7-9; 10 positions match TRBD1. Germline V gives CDR1 SEHNR, CDR2 FQNEAQ (reference sequence). The CDR3 covers 15 residues. V lost 5 bases to trimming and J lost 10 bases; unmatched junction nucleotides: 11. The complete variable domain, with remaining parts taken from reference TRBV7-9 and TRBJ2-1, reads DTGVSQNPRHKITKRGQNVTFRCDPISEHNRLYWYRQTLGQGPEFLTYFQNEAQLEKSRLLSDRFSAERPKGSFSTLEIQRTEQGDSAMYLCASSLNRDRGKEQFFGPGTRLTVL.

The genes are TRBV6-5 and TRBJ2-3; 12 nucleotides align to TRBD2. The length of the CDR3 is 16 residues. Germline values: CDR1 MNHEY, CDR2 SVGAGI. The J segment lost 0 bases and the V segment lost 4 bases, leaving 2 bases of the junction unmatched. CDR3 sequence reads: CASSSSGRASTDTQYF. Written as DNA, the CDR3 is TGTGCCAGCAGTTCTAGCGGGAGGGCCAGCACAGATACGCAGTATTTT.

The rearrangement joins TRBV7-8 to TRBJ2-1, with 12 bases fitting TRBD2. J was trimmed by 1 base and V by 3 bases; bases with no gene match: 4. Germline assignment: CDR1 SGHVS and CDR2 FQNEAQ. The CDR3 runs to 17 residues. In DNA, the CDR3 is TGTGCCAGCAGCTTCCTAGCGGGAGGGAATTCCTACAATGAGCAGTTCTTC. Amino acids: CASSFLAGGNSYNEQFF. The full variable domain, completed using reference TRBV7-8 and TRBJ2-1, is GAGVSQSPRYKVAKRGQDVALRCDPISGHVSLFWYQQALGQGPEFLTYFQNEAQLDKSGLPSDRFFAERPEGSVSTLKIQRTQQEDSAVYLCASSFLAGGNSYNEQFFGPGTRLTVL.

This clonotype was seen a handful of times. V and J are TRBV30 and TRBJ1-1; D perhaps matches TRBD1 (5 bases). Germline-derived CDR1 and CDR2 are GTSNPN and SVGIG (reference sequence). The CDR3 spans 13 residues. The V and J ends lost 2 bases and 8 bases respectively, with 15 bases between them. CDR3 in amino acids: CAWSLGFTGEAFF. As DNA, the CDR3 is TGTGCCTGGAGTTTAGGGTTTACAGGCGAAGCTTTCTTT. Combining the CDR3 with reference TRBV30 and TRBJ1-1 gives the whole variable domain SQTIHQWPATLVQPVGSPLSLECTVEGTSNPNLYWYRQAAGRGLQLLFYSVGIGQISSEVPQNLSASRPQDRQFILSSKKLLLSDSGFYLCAWSLGFTGEAFFGQGTRLTVV.

This clonotype was counted between two and nine times. V gene TRBV5-1 combines with J gene TRBJ1-1; a possible D gene is TRBD1 (6 bases). This CDR3 has 13 residues. V was pared by 5 bases and J by 1 base, with 9 bases between. Germline loops: CDR1 SGHRS, CDR2 YFSETQ. The CDR3 sequence is CASRTGQNTEAFF. The CDR3 nucleotides read TGCGCCAGCAGGACAGGTCAGAACACTGAAGCTTTCTTT.

The rearrangement uses TRBV27 and TRBJ2-3, with D tentatively TRBD1 (5 bases). The CDR3 is 15 amino acids. V was pared by 7 bases and J by 3 bases, with 17 bases between. CDR1 is MNHEY and CDR2 is SMNVEV in the germline V gene (reference sequence). CDR3: CASMDQGVGTDTQYF. DNA for the CDR3: TGTGCCAGCATGGATCAAGGGGTAGGGACAGATACGCAGTATTTT.

The chain joins TRBV12-3 or TRBV12-4 to TRBJ1-2; no firm D call. Trimming pared 1 base from V and 4 bases from J, leaving 13 bases between. The CDR3 has 15 residues. The CDR3 here is CASSLVSNSGYGYTF. The CDR3 nucleotides are TGTGCCAGCAGTTTAGTCTCCAATTCGGGCTATGGCTACACCTTC.